Listed below are T cell receptor beta chains from one sample, sequenced in a study of untreated major depressive disorder. The assay was immunoSEQ multiplex PCR, and TCRdb's table has in-frame clones only and misses some. In the table there are nearly 20,000 clones, under 90% of which are singletons. Material: CD4+ T cells from PBMCs. The receptors stem from a woman in her 30s in good health. Both conserved end residues are part of each CDR3.

J | V | CDR3
TRBJ2-3 | TRBV10-3 | CAISESSGTDTQYF
TRBJ2-1 | TRBV7-9 | CASSITSGRVNEQFF
TRBJ2-7 | TRBV7-2 | CASSLLARYEQYF
TRBJ2-7 | TRBV4-1 | CASSQRDRGPYEQYF
TRBJ2-1 | TRBV30 | CAWSRQVNEQFF
TRBJ1-5 | TRBV19 | CASSIDTTGLQPQHF
TRBJ2-3 | TRBV5-1 | CASSRGLATDTQYF
TRBJ2-5 | TRBV29-1 | CSVENGWQAGTRETQYF
TRBJ2-5 | TRBV5-4 | CASSLGVGVQETQYF
TRBJ2-1 | TRBV27 | CASSPPFGLAGFKQFF
TRBJ2-7 | TRBV29-1 | CSVGSGSVNEQYF
TRBJ2-7 | TRBV7-8 | CASSLRQGATYEQYF
TRBJ2-7 | TRBV11-2 | CASSSTGLAIEQYF
TRBJ2-7 | TRBV7-9 | CASSRDGYEQYF
TRBJ2-2 | TRBV1 | CTSSQDGTFSGTCGGELFF
TRBJ1-4 | TRBV11-1 | CASSFTGDEKLFF
TRBJ2-1 | TRBV4-2 | CASSQEVRTASYNEQFF
TRBJ2-1 | TRBV7-2 | CASSSVRVGVQFF
TRBJ2-1 | TRBV4-2 | CASSQDRVSNEQFF
TRBJ1-2 | TRBV7-9 | CASSPRGQGEGAGYTF
TRBJ1-3 | TRBV18 | CASSNPLNRGLSGNTIYF
TRBJ2-7 | TRBV6-5 | CASSYSVPTYEQYF
TRBJ2-7 | TRBV28 | CASRHPRASLIYEQYF
TRBJ2-7 | TRBV6-1 | CASNRDRGLYEQYF
TRBJ2-1 | TRBV7-3 | CASSDKDRKIYNEQFF
TRBJ1-6 | TRBV25-1 | CASSDIGANSPLHF
TRBJ2-7 | TRBV19 | CASSVASGAYEQYF
TRBJ1-3 | TRBV11-2 | CASSPSRGFGNTIYF
TRBJ2-7 | TRBV5-1 | CASTHTGTYEQYF
TRBJ1-4 | TRBV6-6 | CASSYMRGPNEKLFF
TRBJ2-3 | TRBV28 | CASSSSGLVGPTDTQYF
TRBJ2-2 | TRBV5-1 | CASSPTGVGELFF
TRBJ2-7 | TRBV11-2 | CASSFGVTGVQYF
TRBJ1-1 | TRBV5-8 | CASSWRHNTEAFF
TRBJ1-5 | TRBV4-2 | CASSQDPDRSNQPQHF
TRBJ2-3 | TRBV6-1 | CASSGGGTGYTDTQYF
TRBJ2-3 | TRBV4-2 | CASSPLGITDTQYF
TRBJ1-2 | TRBV9 | CASSVHRSGGYTF
TRBJ1-5 | TRBV19 | CASRQGAVGVQPQHF
TRBJ2-7 | TRBV15 | CATSRGLAGKGEQYF
TRBJ2-7 | TRBV20-1 | CSAAPGLEQYF
TRBJ2-3 | TRBV5-1 | CASSLDVNPTDTQYF
TRBJ1-1 | TRBV7-2 | CASSLDRNTEAFF
TRBJ2-7 | TRBV5-4 | CASSRNHEQYF
TRBJ2-7 | TRBV9 | CASSPGPQEEQYF
TRBJ1-1 | TRBV29-1 | CSVELQGDTEAFF
TRBJ2-5 | TRBV5-4 | CASSRIAGAQETQYF
TRBJ2-1 | TRBV27 | CASNRGSTNEQFF
TRBJ2-1 | TRBV6-5 | CASSYDGSSYNEQFF
TRBJ1-1 | TRBV6-5 | CASRESTVMNTEAFF
TRBJ2-7 | TRBV5-4 | CASSLVDIREQYF
TRBJ2-2 | TRBV2 | CASSEAPSVGGELFF
TRBJ2-7 | TRBV27 | CASRDPGSEQYF